The clone carrying this T cell receptor beta chain was observed once. Its target is unknown. This sample stems from a study of T cells in tuberculosis. Findings and limits, study-wide: Shorter CDR3-alpha in active tuberculosis partly drove smaller distances. Cases with active tuberculosis were adults, while controls were adolescents.

Clones were sequenced by immunoSEQ multiplex PCR, and TCRdb holds only the in-frame ones, with some missing. The table records around 30,000 clones, roughly 88% of them present only once. This CDR3 region has 14 residues. V was pared by 3 bases and J by 3 bases, with 11 bases between. In germline, CDR1 is PRHDT, CDR2 FYEKMQ (reference sequence). Noted time point: new active TB diagnosis, blood taken before or within 7 days of starting treatment. Sequencing was performed on PBMCs, taken at tuberculosis diagnosis. The sequence was collected from an adult with tuberculosis. The chain combines TRBV13 with TRBJ1-2; D is unclear. This CDR3 reads CASSFSVGDYGYTF. The CDR3 nucleotides read TGTGCCAGCAGCTTTTCGGTCGGGGACTATGGCTACACCTTC. The entire variable domain, with the rest obtained from reference TRBV13 and TRBJ1-2, is as follows: AAGVIQSPRHLIKEKRETATLKCYPIPRHDTVYWYQQGPGQDPQFLISFYEKMQSDKGSIPDRFSAQQFSDYHSELNMSSLELGDSALYFCASSFSVGDYGYTFGSGTRLTVV.